This T cell receptor (beta chain) was recovered during a study of blood T cell repertoires in COVID-19. Residents of 24 US areas, aged about 18 to 100 years, made up the participants. Original handling: Using reference gene primer amplification, nucleated cell counts were estimated. The table came from immunoSEQ multiplex PCR; TCRdb's copy has only in-frame clones and leaves some out. V and J calls and clone size come straight from that table; D and trimming were deduced from the DNA. The sample carries 150,000 to 200,000 clones, more than 65% recorded once. With 0 bases removed from V and 6 bases from J, the gap between germline ends came to 15 bases. The germline V gene has CDR1 MNHEY and CDR2 SVGEGT. This CDR3 contains 16 residues.

The sample comprised PBMCs or T cells enriched from blood (not recorded which). The chain uses TRBV6-2 or TRBV6-3 and TRBJ2-1; D is ambiguous. The TCR originated in a woman aged 50 to 65 with acute COVID-19. CDR3 nucleotides: TGTGCCAGCAGTTACTCCGCCGAGGAACCCCTCAATGAGCAGTTCTTC. Its protein is CASSYSAEEPLNEQFF.